The 18 T cell receptor beta chains listed next were all sequenced from one sample in a study of shared clonotypes between healthy human individuals. Using immunoSEQ multiplex PCR, the repertoire was profiled, and TCRdb retains in-frame clones only, with some absent. The sample lists approximately 2.3 million clones; over 85% were seen once. The specimen sequenced was naive CD4+ T cells from PBMCs. Subset denoted: CD45RA+ positively selected. Every receptor here comes from a man younger than 35 in good health. Some clones in this sample may be carry-over from other donors' samples.

This clone has only one observation. V gene TRBV4-3 combines with J gene TRBJ1-3; D gene ambiguous. This CDR3 contains 15 residues. V dropped 0 bases and J dropped 1 base, with 7 bases sitting between them. Germline-derived CDR1 and CDR2 are LGHNA and YSLEER. The CDR3 region has the DNA TGCGCCAGCAGCCAAGAGGTCTGGTCTGGAAACACCATATATTTT. Its translation is CASSQEVWSGNTIYF.

This chain links TRBV10-1 with TRBJ2-1; D perhaps matches TRBD1 (5 bases). Germline V gene lookup returns CDR1 WNHNN and CDR2 SYGVQD (reference sequence). The CDR3 loop spans 13 amino acids. V was shortened by 8 bases and J by 6 bases, with 14 bases between the two germline ends. CDR3 DNA: TGCGCCAGCGGGGCCCACAGGAGCAATGAGCAGTTCTTC. It codes for CASGAHRSNEQFF.

The chain has TRBV15 and TRBJ2-7; D possibly corresponds to TRBD2 (6 bases). Trimming stripped 1 base from V and 3 bases from J, with 7 bases between. The length of the CDR3 is 13 residues. Per the germline V gene, CDR1 is LNHNV and CDR2 is YYDKDF (reference sequence). CDR3 sequence reads: CATSRAGVYEQYF. CDR3 bases: TGTGCCACCAGCAGAGCGGGGGTCTACGAGCAGTACTTC.

This clone was picked up one time. This chain uses TRBV9 with TRBJ2-3, with 7 bases lining up with TRBD1. The V and J ends lost 0 bases and 1 base, in that order; junction bases with no gene match: 8. This CDR3 is 17 amino acids long. Germline CDR1 reads SGDLS; CDR2 reads YYNGEE. CDR3 protein: CASSVAPPGGGTDTQYF. The DNA for the CDR3 is TGTGCCAGCAGCGTAGCCCCACCAGGGGGAGGCACAGATACGCAGTATTTT.

The gene calls are TRBV5-4 and TRBJ2-1; 9 bases are a match to TRBD1. Losses at the gene ends were 4 bases for V and 8 bases for J; bases not matched to a gene: 10. CDR3 length: 15 residues. Germline-derived CDR1 and CDR2 are SGHNT and YYREEE (reference sequence). The CDR3 sequence: CASSPPGTGWDEQFF. In DNA form, the CDR3 reads TGTGCCAGCAGCCCGCCAGGGACAGGGTGGGATGAGCAGTTCTTC.

In regard to this clone: The sample contains more than one DNA sequence encoding this CDR3. V gene TRBV7-2 combines with J gene TRBJ2-1, with D perhaps TRBD1 or TRBD2 (7 bases each). This CDR3 spans 15 amino acids. V was cut by 1 base and J by 4 bases, with 11 bases left in between. Germline V gene data show CDR1 as SGHTA and CDR2 as FQGNSA. Here the CDR3 DNA reads TGTGCCAGCAGCTTAGACAGGGGACTATACAATGAGCAGTTCTTC. It is translated as CASSLDRGLYNEQFF.

This sequence joins TRBV19 and TRBJ1-5; no definite D call. Germline V gene lookup returns CDR1 LNHDA and CDR2 SQIVND (reference sequence). V was cut by 5 bases and J by 6 bases, with 8 bases left in between. The CDR3 has 12 residues. CDR3 in amino acids: CASSLFSQPQHF. CDR3 nucleotides: TGTGCCAGTAGTTTATTCTCTCAGCCCCAGCATTTT. Combining the CDR3 with reference TRBV19 and TRBJ1-5 gives the whole variable domain DGGITQSPKYLFRKEGQNVTLSCEQNLNHDAMYWYRQDPGQGLRLIYYSQIVNDFQKGDIAEGYSVSREKKESFPLTVTSAQKNPTAFYLCASSLFSQPQHFGDGTRLSIL.

The genes are TRBV29-1 and TRBJ1-4; possibly TRBD1 for D (6 bases). This CDR3 comprises 13 residues. Germline lookup yields CDR1 SQVTM and CDR2 ANQGSEA. V shed 8 bases and J shed 3 bases, with 13 bases lying between them. CDR3 in amino acids: CSTGGASNEKLFF. The CDR3 DNA follows: TGCAGCACTGGGGGGGCGTCTAATGAAAAACTGTTTTTT. Full variable domain (remainder filled in from reference TRBV29-1 and TRBJ1-4): SAVISQKPSRDICQRGTSLTIQCQVDSQVTMMFWYRQQPGQSLTLIATANQGSEATYESGFVIDKFPISRPNLTFSTLTVSNMSPEDSSIYLCSTGGASNEKLFFGSGTQLSVL.

Written as DNA, the CDR3 is TGTGCCAGCAGCTCACTAGCGGGGGTCATCAATGAGCAGTTCTTC. It is translated as CASSSLAGVINEQFF. The V gene is TRBV7-6, the J gene TRBJ2-1; 11 bases agree with TRBD2. Per germline, CDR1 SGHVS and CDR2 FNYEAQ. The CDR3 is made up of 15 amino acids. With 4 bases clipped from V and 6 bases from J, the junction kept 5 bases outside the gene matches.

The chain links TRBV7-9 to TRBJ2-1; 7 bases are a match to TRBD2. J gave up 12 bases and V 1 base, and 9 bases lay outside the gene matches. CDR3 length: 14 amino acids. CDR1 SEHNR and CDR2 FQNEAQ come from the germline V gene (reference sequence). CDR3 sequence: CASSLGLAALGQFF. The CDR3 nucleotides read TGTGCCAGCAGCTTAGGGCTAGCGGCGCTTGGGCAGTTCTTC.

V gene TRBV5-8 combines with J gene TRBJ2-7; D gene ambiguous. The V gene lost 6 bases and the J gene lost 0 bases, with 13 bases spanning the gap. CDR3 size: 14 residues. Germline CDR1 reads SGHTS; CDR2 reads YDEGEE. The CDR3 here is CASILGRASYEQYF. The CDR3 coding sequence is TGTGCCAGCATCTTAGGCCGGGCCTCCTACGAGCAGTACTTC.

The chain employs TRBV27 and TRBJ2-2, with D hard to call. V dropped 0 bases and J dropped 1 base, with 6 bases sitting between them. This CDR3 has 15 residues. Germline assignment: CDR1 MNHEY and CDR2 SMNVEV (reference sequence). CDR3 in DNA: TGTGCCAGCAGTTTATCCATATTGAACACCGGGGAGCTGTTTTTT. Translating it yields CASSLSILNTGELFF.

The V and J genes are TRBV27 and TRBJ2-1, with D tentatively TRBD1 or TRBD2 (5 bases each). The CDR3 spans 14 residues. Trimming cost V 5 bases and J 12 bases, with 20 bases left between them. CDR1 and CDR2 from the germline V gene are MNHEY and SMNVEV (reference sequence). DNA for the CDR3: TGTGCCAGCAGTGAAATAAGTCGAGGGGCGCGGCAGTTCTTC. Translated, it gives CASSEISRGARQFF.

The chain carries TRBV19 and TRBJ2-7; D remains unclear. This CDR3 is 13 amino acids long. CDR1 is LNHDA, CDR2 SQIVND, per germline (reference sequence). V was trimmed by 4 bases and J by 2 bases, leaving 9 bases between them. The CDR3 is CASSTALPYEQYF. For the CDR3, the DNA is TGTGCCAGTAGTACCGCACTTCCCTACGAGCAGTACTTC. The full variable domain, completed using reference TRBV19 and TRBJ2-7, is DGGITQSPKYLFRKEGQNVTLSCEQNLNHDAMYWYRQDPGQGLRLIYYSQIVNDFQKGDIAEGYSVSREKKESFPLTVTSAQKNPTAFYLCASSTALPYEQYFGPGTRLTVT.

Comment on this clone: This specimen includes other DNA sequences encoding the same CDR3. V and J are TRBV5-1 and TRBJ2-5; D might be TRBD1 (5 bases). CDR3 length: 13 amino acids. CDR1 SGHRS and CDR2 YFSETQ come from the germline V gene. V dropped 0 bases and J dropped 5 bases, with 8 bases sitting between them. CDR3 region: CASSLGGAETQYF. For the CDR3, the DNA is TGCGCCAGCAGCTTGGGGGGCGCGGAGACCCAGTACTTC.

A single count supports this clone. J is TRBJ1-1 and V is TRBV5-1; 8 nucleotides agree with TRBD1. V gave up 4 bases and J gave up 13 bases; unmatched junction bases: 15. Germline loops: CDR1 SGHRS, CDR2 YFSETQ. This CDR3 has 14 residues. CDR3 nucleotides: TGCGCCAGCAGCACCGGACAGGGACCGTTTCATGGTTTCTTT. Translated, it gives CASSTGQGPFHGFF.

This clone occurred once. The chain carries TRBV7-2 and TRBJ1-4; no firm D call. Germline-derived CDR1 and CDR2 are SGHTA and FQGNSA. With 4 bases removed from V and 0 bases from J, the gap between germline ends came to 15 bases. The CDR3 length is 17 residues. CDR3 loop: CASSSRPLSATNEKLFF. Here the CDR3 DNA reads TGTGCCAGCAGCTCCCGCCCCCTGAGTGCAACTAATGAAAAACTGTTTTTT.

The chain couples TRBV5-4 to TRBJ1-4; D not resolved. Germline V gives CDR1 SGHNT, CDR2 YYREEE (reference sequence). V lost 5 bases to trimming and J lost 0 bases, with 5 bases between them. This CDR3 has 13 amino acids. The CDR3 nucleotides are TGTGCCAGCAGTAACGCAACTAATGAAAAACTGTTTTTT. It encodes CASSNATNEKLFF. The full variable domain, in which reference TRBV5-4 and TRBJ1-4 provide the parts outside the CDR3, is ETGVTQSPTHLIKTRGQQVTLRCSSQSGHNTVSWYQQALGQGPQFIFQYYREEENGRGNFPPRFSGLQFPNYSSELNVNALELDDSALYLCASSNATNEKLFFGSGTQLSVL.